The entry below describes one T cell receptor beta chain. Its antigen remains unidentified. This specimen comes from a study of cytomegalovirus exposure and HLA in healthy donors. Trimming pared 5 bases from V and 4 bases from J, leaving 9 bases between. From germline, CDR1 is GTSNPN and CDR2 SVGIG (reference sequence). The CDR3 loop spans 11 amino acids. Vbeta (60) and Jbeta (13) primers were used in the PCR. Clones were sequenced by immunoSEQ multiplex PCR, and TCRdb holds only the in-frame ones, with some missing. The sample lists under 300,000 clones, 92% occurring once. Study-wide results and caveats: Analyzed later, association rates of TCRs varied across HLA loci, with DRB1 most and HLA-C fewest.

Sequenced: PBMCs. This sequence originates from a girl aged 2-10 years in good health and CMV-seronegative. V and J are TRBV30 and TRBJ2-7, with D perhaps matching TRBD1 (5 bases). The CDR3 is CAWWGGYEQYF. The CDR3 DNA reads as TGTGCCTGGTGGGGCGGTTACGAGCAGTACTTC.